Listed below are T cell receptor beta chains from one sample, sequenced in a study of shared clonotypes between healthy human individuals. TCRdb's table, derived via immunoSEQ multiplex PCR, lists solely in-frame clones and lacks some. The table has roughly 2.5 million clones, around 94% seen once. The sequencing input was naive CD4+ T cells sorted from blood. Receptor source: a man between 18 and 35 years old in good health. The conserved cysteine and the conserved F or W are not part of the CDR3 here. The order of the fields is CDR3 protein, V gene.

ASSRGTDLKGEKLF TRBV5-4
ASSYAGKTGAAEQY TRBV6-5
ASSPQGTGVEEQY TRBV18
ASSTKGKNTEAF TRBV19
ASGRLAGGPSETQY TRBV5-6
ASSGWEASYNEQF TRBV2
ASRRASGGQETQY TRBV27
ASSPQSSGYT TRBV7-2
ASSLGGSEGYT TRBV5-1
AWSPYSGGEAF TRBV30